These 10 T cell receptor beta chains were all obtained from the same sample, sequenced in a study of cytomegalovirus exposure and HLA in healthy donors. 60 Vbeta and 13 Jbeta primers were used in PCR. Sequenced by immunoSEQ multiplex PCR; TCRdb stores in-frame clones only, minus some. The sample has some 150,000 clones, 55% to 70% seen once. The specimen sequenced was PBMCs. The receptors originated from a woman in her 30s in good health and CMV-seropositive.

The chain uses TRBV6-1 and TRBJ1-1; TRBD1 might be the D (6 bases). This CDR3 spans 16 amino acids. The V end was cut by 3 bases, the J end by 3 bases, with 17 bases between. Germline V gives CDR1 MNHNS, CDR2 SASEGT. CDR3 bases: TGTGCCAGCAGTGACAGGCGGGGGGCCCCCTACACTGAAGCTTTCTTT. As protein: CASSDRRGAPYTEAFF.

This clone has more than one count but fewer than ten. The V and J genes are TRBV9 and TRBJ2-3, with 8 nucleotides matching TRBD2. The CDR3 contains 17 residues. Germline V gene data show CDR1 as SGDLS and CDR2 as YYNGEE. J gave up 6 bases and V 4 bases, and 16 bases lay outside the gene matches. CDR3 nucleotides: TGTGCCAGCAGCTCCCTTTTGGGAGCGGGAGTGACGGATACGCAGTATTTT. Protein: CASSSLLGAGVTDTQYF.

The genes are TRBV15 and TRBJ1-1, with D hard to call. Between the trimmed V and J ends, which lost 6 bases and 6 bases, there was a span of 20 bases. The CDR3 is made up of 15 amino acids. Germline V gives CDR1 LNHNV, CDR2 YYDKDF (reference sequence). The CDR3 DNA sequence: TGTGCCACCAGTACGTCCTTCGTCGAGGCGGCTGAAGCTTTCTTT. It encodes CATSTSFVEAAEAFF.

CDR3 in amino acids: CASSPQGGAENSNQPQHF. The CDR3 DNA reads as TGCGCCAGCAGCCCTCAAGGGGGGGCGGAGAATAGCAATCAGCCCCAGCATTTT. The chain combines TRBV4-1 with TRBJ1-5, with a possible D match to TRBD1 (6 bases). The CDR3 consists of 18 residues. Trimming pared 4 bases from V and 0 bases from J, leaving 19 bases between. Germline CDR1 and CDR2: MGHRA and YSYEKL.

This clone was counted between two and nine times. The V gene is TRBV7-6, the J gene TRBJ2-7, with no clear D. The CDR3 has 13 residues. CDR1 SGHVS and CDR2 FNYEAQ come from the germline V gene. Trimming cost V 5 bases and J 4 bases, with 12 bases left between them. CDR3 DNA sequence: TGTGCCAGCAGCGATACACACGATTACGAGCAGTACTTC. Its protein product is CASSDTHDYEQYF.

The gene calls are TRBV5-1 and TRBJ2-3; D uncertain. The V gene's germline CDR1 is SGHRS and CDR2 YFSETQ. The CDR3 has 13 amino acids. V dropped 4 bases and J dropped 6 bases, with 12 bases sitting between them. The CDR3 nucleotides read TGCGCCAGCAGCCCATCGCCCCGGGATACGCAGTATTTT. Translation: CASSPSPRDTQYF.

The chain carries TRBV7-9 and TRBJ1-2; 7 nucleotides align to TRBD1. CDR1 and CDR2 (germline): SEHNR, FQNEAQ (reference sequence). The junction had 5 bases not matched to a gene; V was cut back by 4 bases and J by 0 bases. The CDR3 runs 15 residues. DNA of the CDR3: TGTGCCAGCAGCTCTCGGACAGGTCCTAACTATGGCTACACCTTC. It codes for CASSSRTGPNYGYTF.

The CDR3 region is CASSLAGASYNEQFF. The CDR3 nucleotides are TGTGCCAGCAGTCTAGCGGGTGCAAGCTACAATGAGCAGTTCTTC. V gene TRBV6-5 combines with J gene TRBJ2-1; 8 bases map to TRBD2. V shed 5 bases and J 3 bases; nucleotides not matched to a gene: 6. The CDR3 sequence is 15 residues long. Germline-derived CDR1 and CDR2 are MNHEY and SVGAGI.

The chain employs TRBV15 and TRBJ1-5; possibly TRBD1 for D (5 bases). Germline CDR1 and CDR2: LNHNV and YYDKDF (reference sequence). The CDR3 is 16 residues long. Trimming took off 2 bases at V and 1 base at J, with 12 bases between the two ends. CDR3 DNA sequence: TGTGCCACCAGCAGAAAGGGACTCCGGAGCAATCAGCCCCAGCATTTT. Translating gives CATSRKGLRSNQPQHF.

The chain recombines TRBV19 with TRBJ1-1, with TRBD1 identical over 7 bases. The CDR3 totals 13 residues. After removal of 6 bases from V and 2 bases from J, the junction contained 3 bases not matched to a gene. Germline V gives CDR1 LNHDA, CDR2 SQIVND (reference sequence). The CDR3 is CASRTGLNTEAFF. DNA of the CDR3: TGTGCCAGTAGGACAGGGTTAAACACTGAAGCTTTCTTT.